This entry features one T cell receptor (beta chain) sequence. One end of the junction varies from germline; a read error may be responsible. Some clones are missing from TCRdb's copy, which holds only in-frame ones; the method was immunoSEQ multiplex PCR. The data contain tens of thousands of clones, more than 70% of them singletons. The sample comes from a study of OX40 agonist ivuxolimab in advanced cancers. Whole-study context: Two patients with cutaneous melanoma and one with hepatocellular carcinoma, three in total, showed partial responses.

The CDR3 contains 14 residues. The germline V gene has CDR1 MNHEY and CDR2 SMNVEV (reference sequence). This sample comprised CD4+ or CD8+ T cells sorted from blood, obtained in a trial of the OX40 agonist ivuxolimab. The chain employs TRBV27 and TRBJ2-7; 9 nucleotides line up with TRBD1. The TCR originated in an adult with an advanced solid tumor such as melanoma, head and neck, liver or kidney cancer. The CDR3 DNA follows: TGTGCCAGCAGCCCCGGGACAGGGTCCTTCGAGCAGTACTTC. Protein: CASSPGTGSFEQYF.